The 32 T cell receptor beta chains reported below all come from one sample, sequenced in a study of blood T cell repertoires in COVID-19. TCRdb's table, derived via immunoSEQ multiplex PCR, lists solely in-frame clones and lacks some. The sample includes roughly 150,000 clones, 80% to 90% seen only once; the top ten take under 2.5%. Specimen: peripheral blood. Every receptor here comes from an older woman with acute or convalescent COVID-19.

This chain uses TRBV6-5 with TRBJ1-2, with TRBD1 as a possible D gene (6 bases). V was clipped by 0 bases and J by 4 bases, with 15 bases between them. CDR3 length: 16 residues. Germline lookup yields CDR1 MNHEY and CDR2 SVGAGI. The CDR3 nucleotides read TGTGCCAGCAGTTACTCATTCCGACAGGCAGCCTATGGCTACACCTTC. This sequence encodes CASSYSFRQAAYGYTF.

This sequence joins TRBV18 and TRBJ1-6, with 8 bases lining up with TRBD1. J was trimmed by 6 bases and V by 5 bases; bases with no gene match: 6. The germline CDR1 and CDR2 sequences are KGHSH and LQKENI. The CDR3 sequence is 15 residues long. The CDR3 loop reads CASSTGGIANSPLHF. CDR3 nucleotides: TGTGCCAGCTCAACAGGGGGGATTGCTAATTCACCCCTCCACTTT.

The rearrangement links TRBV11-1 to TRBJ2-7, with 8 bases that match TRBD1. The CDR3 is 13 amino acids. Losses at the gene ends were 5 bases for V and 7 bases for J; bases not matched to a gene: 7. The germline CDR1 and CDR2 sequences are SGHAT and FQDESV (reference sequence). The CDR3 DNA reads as TGTGCCAGCAGCGTTGACGGACAGGGTGAGCAGTACGTC. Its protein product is CASSVDGQGEQYV.

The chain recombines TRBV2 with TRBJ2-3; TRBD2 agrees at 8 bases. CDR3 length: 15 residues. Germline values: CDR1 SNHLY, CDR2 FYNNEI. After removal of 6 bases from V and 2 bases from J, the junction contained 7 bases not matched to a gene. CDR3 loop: CASSPGTRSTDTQYF. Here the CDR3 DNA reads TGTGCCAGCAGCCCCGGGACTAGATCCACAGATACGCAGTATTTT.

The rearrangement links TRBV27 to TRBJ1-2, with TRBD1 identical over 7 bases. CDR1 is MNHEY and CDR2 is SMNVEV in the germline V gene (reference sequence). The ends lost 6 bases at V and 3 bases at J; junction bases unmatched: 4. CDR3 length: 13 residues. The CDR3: CASRIDRDYGYTF. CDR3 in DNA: TGTGCCAGCAGGATAGACAGGGACTATGGCTACACCTTC.

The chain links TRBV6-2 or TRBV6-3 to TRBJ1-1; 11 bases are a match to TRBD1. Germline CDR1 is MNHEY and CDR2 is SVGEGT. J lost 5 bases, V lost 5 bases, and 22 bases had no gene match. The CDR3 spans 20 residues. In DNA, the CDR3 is TGTGCCAGCAGTGATACAACCTTATGGACAGGGGGCGGTGGAGGGACTGAAGCTTTCTTT. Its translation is CASSDTTLWTGGGGGTEAFF.

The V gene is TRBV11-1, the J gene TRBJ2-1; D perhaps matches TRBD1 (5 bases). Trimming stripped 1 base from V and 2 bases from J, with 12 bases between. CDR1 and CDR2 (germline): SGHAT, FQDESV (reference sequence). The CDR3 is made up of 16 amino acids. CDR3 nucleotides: TGTGCCAGCAGCTTAGTTGGCGACAGCACCTACAATGAGCAGTTCTTC. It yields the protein CASSLVGDSTYNEQFF.

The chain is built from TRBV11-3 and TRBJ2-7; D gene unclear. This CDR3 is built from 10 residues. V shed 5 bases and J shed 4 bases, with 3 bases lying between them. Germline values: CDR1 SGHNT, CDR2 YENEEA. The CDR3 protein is CASSPYEQYV. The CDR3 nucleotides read TGTGCCAGCAGCCCTTACGAGCAGTACGTC.

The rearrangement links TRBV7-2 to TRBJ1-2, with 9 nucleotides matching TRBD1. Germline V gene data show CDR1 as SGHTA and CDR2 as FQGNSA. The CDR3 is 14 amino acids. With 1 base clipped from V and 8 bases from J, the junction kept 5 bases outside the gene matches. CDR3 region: CASSLGGTGLGYTF. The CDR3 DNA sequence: TGTGCCAGCAGCTTAGGTGGGACAGGGCTAGGCTACACCTTC.

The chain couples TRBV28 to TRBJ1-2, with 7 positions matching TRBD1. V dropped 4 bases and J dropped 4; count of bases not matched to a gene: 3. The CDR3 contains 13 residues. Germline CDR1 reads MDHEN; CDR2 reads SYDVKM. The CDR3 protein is CASSSQGSYGYTF. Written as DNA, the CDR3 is TGTGCCAGCAGTTCACAGGGGAGCTATGGCTACACCTTC.

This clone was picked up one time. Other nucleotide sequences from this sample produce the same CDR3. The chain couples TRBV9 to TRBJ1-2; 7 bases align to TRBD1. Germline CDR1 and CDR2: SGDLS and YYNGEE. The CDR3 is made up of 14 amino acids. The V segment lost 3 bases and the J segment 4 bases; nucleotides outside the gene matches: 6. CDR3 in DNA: TGTGCCAGCAGCGGACAGGGAGGAAGCTATGGCTACACCTTC. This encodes CASSGQGGSYGYTF. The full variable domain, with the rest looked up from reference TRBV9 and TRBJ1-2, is DSGVTQTPKHLITATGQRVTLRCSPRSGDLSVYWYQQSLDQGLQFLIQYYNGEERAKGNILERFSAQQFPDLHSELNLSSLELGDSALYFCASSGQGGSYGYTFGSGTRLTVV.

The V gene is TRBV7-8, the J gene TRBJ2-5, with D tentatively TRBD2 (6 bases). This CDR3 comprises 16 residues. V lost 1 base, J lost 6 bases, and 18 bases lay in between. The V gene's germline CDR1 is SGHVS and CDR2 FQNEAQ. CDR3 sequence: CASSLGHGGAGKTQYF. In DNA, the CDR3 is TGTGCCAGCAGCTTAGGCCACGGGGGTGCGGGGAAGACCCAGTACTTC.

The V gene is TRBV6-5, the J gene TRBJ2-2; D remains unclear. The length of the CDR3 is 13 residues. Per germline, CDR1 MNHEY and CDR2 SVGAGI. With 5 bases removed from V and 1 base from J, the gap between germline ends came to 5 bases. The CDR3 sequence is CASSTGNTGELFF. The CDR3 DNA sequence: TGTGCCAGCAGTACCGGGAACACCGGGGAGCTGTTTTTT.

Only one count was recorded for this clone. DNA for the CDR3: TGCGCCAGCAGGCCAGGGACAGGCAAATTCGAGCCCCAGCATTTT. It specifies CASRPGTGKFEPQHF. The chain joins TRBV5-1 to TRBJ1-5; 8 bases are shared with TRBD1. Germline V gene data show CDR1 as SGHRS and CDR2 as YFSETQ. V was clipped by 5 bases and J by 8 bases; unmatched bases: 12. The CDR3 runs to 15 residues.

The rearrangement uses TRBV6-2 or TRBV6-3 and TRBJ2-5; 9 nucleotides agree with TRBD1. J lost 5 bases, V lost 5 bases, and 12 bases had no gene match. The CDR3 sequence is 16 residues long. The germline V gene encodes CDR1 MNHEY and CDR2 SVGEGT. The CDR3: CASSPNNRGLVETQYF. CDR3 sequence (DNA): TGTGCCAGCAGTCCAAACAACAGGGGGCTTGTGGAGACCCAGTACTTC.

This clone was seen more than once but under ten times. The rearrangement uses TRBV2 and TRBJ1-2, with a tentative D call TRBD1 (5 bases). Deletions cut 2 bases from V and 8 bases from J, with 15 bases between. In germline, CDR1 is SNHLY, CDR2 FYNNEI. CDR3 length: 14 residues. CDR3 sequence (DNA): TGTGCCAGCAGTGAAAAGGGGTGGGCAGAGGGCTACACCTTC. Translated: CASSEKGWAEGYTF.

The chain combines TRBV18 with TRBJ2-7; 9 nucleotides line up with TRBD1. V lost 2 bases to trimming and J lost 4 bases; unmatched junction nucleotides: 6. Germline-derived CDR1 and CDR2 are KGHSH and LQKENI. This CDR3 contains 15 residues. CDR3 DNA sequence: TGTGCCAGCTCACCAGCCGGGACAGGGCCTTACGAGCAGTACTTC. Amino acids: CASSPAGTGPYEQYF. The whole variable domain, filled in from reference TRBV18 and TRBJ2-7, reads NAGVMQNPRHLVRRRGQEARLRCSPMKGHSHVYWYRQLPEEGLKFMVYLQKENIIDESGMPKERFSAEFPKEGPSILRIQQVVRGDSAAYFCASSPAGTGPYEQYFGPGTRLTVT.

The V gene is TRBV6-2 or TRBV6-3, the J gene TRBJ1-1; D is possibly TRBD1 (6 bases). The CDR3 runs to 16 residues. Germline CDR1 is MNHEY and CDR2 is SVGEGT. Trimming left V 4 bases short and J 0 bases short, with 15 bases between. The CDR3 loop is CASSSGHQILNTEAFF. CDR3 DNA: TGTGCCAGCAGTTCGGGACACCAGATTTTGAACACTGAAGCTTTCTTT.

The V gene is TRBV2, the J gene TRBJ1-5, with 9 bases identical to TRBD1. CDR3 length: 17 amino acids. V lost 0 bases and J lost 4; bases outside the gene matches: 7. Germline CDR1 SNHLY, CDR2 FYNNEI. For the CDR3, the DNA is TGTGCCAGCAGTGAAGCTCTCACAGGGGGCAAGAATCAGCCCCAGCATTTT. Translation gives CASSEALTGGKNQPQHF.

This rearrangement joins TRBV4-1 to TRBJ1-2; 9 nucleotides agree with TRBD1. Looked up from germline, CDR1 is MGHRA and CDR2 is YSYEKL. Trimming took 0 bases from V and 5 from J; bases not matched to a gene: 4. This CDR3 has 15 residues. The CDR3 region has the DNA TGCGCCAGCAGCCAAGATCTGACAGGGGGATATGGCTACACCTTC. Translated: CASSQDLTGGYGYTF.

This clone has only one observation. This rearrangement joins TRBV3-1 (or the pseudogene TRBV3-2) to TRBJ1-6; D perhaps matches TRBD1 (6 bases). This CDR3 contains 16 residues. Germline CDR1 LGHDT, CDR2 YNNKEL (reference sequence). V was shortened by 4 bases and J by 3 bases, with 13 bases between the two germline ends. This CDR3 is CASSLSGVGYNSPLHF. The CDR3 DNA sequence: TGTGCCAGCAGCCTTTCAGGGGTTGGCTATAATTCACCCCTCCACTTT.

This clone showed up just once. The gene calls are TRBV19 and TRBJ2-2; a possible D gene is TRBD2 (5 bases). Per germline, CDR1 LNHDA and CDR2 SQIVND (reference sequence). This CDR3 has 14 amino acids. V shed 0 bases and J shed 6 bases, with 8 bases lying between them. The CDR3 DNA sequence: TGTGCCAGTAGTATAGAGGCGGGTGCCGGGGAGCTGTTTTTT. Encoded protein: CASSIEAGAGELFF.

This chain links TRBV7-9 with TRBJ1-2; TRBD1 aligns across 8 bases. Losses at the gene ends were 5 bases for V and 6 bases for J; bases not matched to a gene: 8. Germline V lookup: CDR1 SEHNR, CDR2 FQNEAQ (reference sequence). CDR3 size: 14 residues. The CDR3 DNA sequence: TGTGCCAGCAGCCAGGGGGCAGGGGCGAATGGCTACACCTTC. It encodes CASSQGAGANGYTF.

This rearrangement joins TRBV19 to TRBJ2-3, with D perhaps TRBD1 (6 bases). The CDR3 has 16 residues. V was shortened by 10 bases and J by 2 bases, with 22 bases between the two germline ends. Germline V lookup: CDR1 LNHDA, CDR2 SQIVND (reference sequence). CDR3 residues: CATKGPLGADTDTQYF. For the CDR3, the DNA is TGTGCCACAAAAGGGCCGCTGGGGGCGGACACAGATACGCAGTATTTT.

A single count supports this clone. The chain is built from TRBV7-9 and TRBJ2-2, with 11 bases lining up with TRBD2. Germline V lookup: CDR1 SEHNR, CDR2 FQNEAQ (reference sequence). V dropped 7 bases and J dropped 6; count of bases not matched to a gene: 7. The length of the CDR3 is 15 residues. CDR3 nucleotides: TGTGCCAGCACCCCGGGACTAGCGGAAGCCGGGGAGCTGTTTTTT. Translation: CASTPGLAEAGELFF.

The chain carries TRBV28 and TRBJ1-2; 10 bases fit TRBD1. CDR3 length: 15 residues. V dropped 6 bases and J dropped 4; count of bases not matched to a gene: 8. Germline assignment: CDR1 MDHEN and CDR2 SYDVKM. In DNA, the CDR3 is TGTGCCAGCAGCACTTCGGGACAGGGGTTCTATGGCTACACCTTC. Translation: CASSTSGQGFYGYTF.

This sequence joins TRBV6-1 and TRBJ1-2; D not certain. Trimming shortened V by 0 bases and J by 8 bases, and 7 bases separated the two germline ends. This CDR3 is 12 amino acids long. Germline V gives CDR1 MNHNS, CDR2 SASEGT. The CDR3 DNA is TGTGCCAGCAGTGAAGCAGCACGGGGCTACACCTTC. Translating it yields CASSEAARGYTF.

The CDR3 region has the DNA TGTGCCAGCAGCCCCCAATTATATACTAGCGGGGGAGAGGCAGATACGCAGTATTTT. It encodes CASSPQLYTSGGEADTQYF. The genes are TRBV4-2 and TRBJ2-3, with 11 bases aligning to TRBD2. CDR3 length: 19 amino acids. Germline V gene sequence: CDR1 LGHNA, CDR2 YNFKEQ. The ends lost 4 bases at V and 4 bases at J; junction bases unmatched: 16.

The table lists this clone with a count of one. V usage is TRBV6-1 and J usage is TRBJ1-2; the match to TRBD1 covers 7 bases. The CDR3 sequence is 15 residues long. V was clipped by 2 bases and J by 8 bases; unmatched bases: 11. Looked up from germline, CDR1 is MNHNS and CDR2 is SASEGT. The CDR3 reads CASSEPGQRGLGYTF. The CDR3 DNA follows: TGTGCCAGCAGTGAACCGGGACAGAGGGGATTGGGCTACACCTTC.

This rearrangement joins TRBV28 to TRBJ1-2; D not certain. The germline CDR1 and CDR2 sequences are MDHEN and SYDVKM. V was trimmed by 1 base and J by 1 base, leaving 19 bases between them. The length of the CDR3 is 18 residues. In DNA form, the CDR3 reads TGTGCCAGCAGTTTATACCCCTCGTTGGGAGTGGGTAACTATGGCTACACCTTC. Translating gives CASSLYPSLGVGNYGYTF.

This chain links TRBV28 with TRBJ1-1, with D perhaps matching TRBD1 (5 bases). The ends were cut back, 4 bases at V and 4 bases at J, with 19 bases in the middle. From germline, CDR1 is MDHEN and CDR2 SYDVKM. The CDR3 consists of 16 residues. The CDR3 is CASSWVGRGLSTEAFF. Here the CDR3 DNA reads TGTGCCAGCAGTTGGGTGGGGCGGGGCCTGAGCACTGAAGCTTTCTTT.

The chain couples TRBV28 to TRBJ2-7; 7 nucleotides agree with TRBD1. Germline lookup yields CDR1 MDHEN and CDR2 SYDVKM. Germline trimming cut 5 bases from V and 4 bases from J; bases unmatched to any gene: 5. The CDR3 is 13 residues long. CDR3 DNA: TGTGCCAGCAGTCGACACAGGGGTTACGAGCAGTACTTC. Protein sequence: CASSRHRGYEQYF.